The 29 T cell receptor beta chains reported below all come from one sample, sequenced in a study of T cells in Graves' hyperthyroidism and ophthalmopathy. TCR beta CDR3 sequences were amplified from RNA transcripts. The HTBI primer set was used in a first-round RT-PCR of the TCR CDR3. TCRdb itself ran the multiplex PCR reads through MiXCR, one entry per CDR3 protein. The sample has 400,000 to 600,000 distinct CDR3 sequences; around 21% are singletons. The sequencing sample was made of blood. All receptors derive from a man aged 18 to 29 with Graves' hyperthyroidism.

The V and J genes are TRBV7-2 and TRBJ2-7; D may match TRBD1 or TRBD2 (6 bases each). This CDR3 spans 14 amino acids. The germline V gene encodes CDR1 SGHTA and CDR2 FQGNSA. V was pared by 5 bases and J by 0 bases, with 11 bases between. The CDR3 sequence is CASSPRDISYEQYV. The CDR3 region has the DNA TGTGCCAGCAGCCCGCGGGACATCTCCTACGAGCAGTACGTC.

This clonotype was seen ten or more times. The genes are TRBV13 and TRBJ2-7; D perhaps matches TRBD2 (5 bases). The germline V and J ends were trimmed by 3 bases and 6 bases, with 9 bases remaining between them. Looked up from germline, CDR1 is PRHDT and CDR2 is FYEKMQ (reference sequence). This CDR3 comprises 12 residues. The CDR3 coding sequence is TGTGCCAGCAGCTTCGCAAGCGGCGAGCAGTACTTC. Translation gives CASSFASGEQYF.

This clonotype occurred a few times. The chain recombines TRBV7-9 with TRBJ2-7, with 9 bases matching TRBD1. The V gene end was trimmed by 2 bases and the J gene end by 3 bases; junction bases not matched to a gene: 5. Germline V lookup: CDR1 SEHNR, CDR2 FQNEAQ (reference sequence). The CDR3 loop spans 15 amino acids. The CDR3 loop reads CASSLTGQGNYEQYF. In nucleotides, the CDR3 is TGTGCCAGCAGCTTAACGGGACAGGGAAACTACGAGCAGTACTTC.

This clonotype has ten or more counts. The rearrangement uses TRBV15 and TRBJ2-7; 12 nucleotides align to TRBD2. Germline CDR1 is LNHNV and CDR2 is YYDKDF (reference sequence). The ends lost 0 bases at V and 0 bases at J; junction bases unmatched: 3. The CDR3 is 17 residues long. The CDR3 bases are TGTGCCACCAGCAGAGAACGACTAGCGGGGGTCTCCTACGAGCAGTACTTC. It is translated as CATSRERLAGVSYEQYF.

This rearrangement joins TRBV13 to TRBJ2-3; a weak D match, TRBD2 (6 bases). Germline CDR1 and CDR2: PRHDT and FYEKMQ (reference sequence). The CDR3 extends over 16 amino acids. Trimming stripped 5 bases from V and 5 bases from J, with 20 bases between. Written as DNA, the CDR3 is TGTGCCAGCAGCACCCGGACCCTCGGGAGAGGAGATACGCAGTATTTT. This encodes CASSTRTLGRGDTQYF.

This clonotype was found many times. The chain links TRBV6-1 to TRBJ2-7, with D tentatively TRBD1 (6 bases). The CDR3 has 13 amino acids. The germline V gene has CDR1 MNHNS and CDR2 SASEGT. Between the trimmed V and J ends, which lost 6 bases and 3 bases, there was a span of 12 bases. The CDR3 sequence: CASSSTGNYEQYF. CDR3 DNA: TGTGCCAGCAGCTCTACAGGGAACTACGAGCAGTACTTC.

This chain connects TRBV6-5 to TRBJ1-6; D unclear. The CDR3 is 17 residues long. Germline V gene sequence: CDR1 MNHEY, CDR2 SVGAGI. V was cut by 0 bases and J by 2 bases, with 11 bases left in between. Here the CDR3 reads CASSYSSRWAYNSPLHF. The DNA for the CDR3 is TGTGCCAGCAGTTACTCGAGCCGCTGGGCCTATAATTCACCCCTCCACTTT.

This chain connects TRBV5-1 to TRBJ1-1; a weak D match, TRBD1 (5 bases). This CDR3 region has 15 residues. Looked up from germline, CDR1 is SGHRS and CDR2 is YFSETQ. V shed 4 bases and J shed 9 bases, with 22 bases lying between them. The CDR3 loop is CASSPAGTTGGKAFF. The CDR3 coding sequence is TGCGCCAGCAGCCCCGCCGGTACGACGGGGGGAAAAGCTTTCTTT.

This clonotype was seen only a few times. This sequence joins TRBV12-3 or TRBV12-4 and TRBJ2-6; unclear D gene. Trimming cost V 7 bases and J 4 bases, with 17 bases left between them. The CDR3 has 16 amino acids. The CDR3 protein is CASTLGVGPGANVLTF. As DNA, the CDR3 is TGTGCCAGCACGCTAGGTGTAGGGCCCGGGGCCAACGTCCTGACTTTC.

This clonotype was counted many times. J is TRBJ1-1 and V is TRBV2; D is possibly TRBD1 (5 bases). The CDR3 contains 14 residues. Per germline, CDR1 SNHLY and CDR2 FYNNEI. Trimming cost V 4 bases and J 0 bases, with 9 bases left between them. CDR3 region: CASSVGRVNTEAFF. CDR3 nucleotide sequence: TGTGCCAGCAGTGTGGGCAGGGTGAACACTGAAGCTTTCTTT.

The CDR3 DNA is TGTGCCAGCAGCCCAAGCGACAGGGGTTCGGGCGGGGAGCTGTTTTTT. Protein product: CASSPSDRGSGGELFF. This chain joins TRBV13 and TRBJ2-2, with 8 bases fitting TRBD1. This CDR3 is 16 amino acids long. Germline V gives CDR1 PRHDT, CDR2 FYEKMQ (reference sequence). V gave up 5 bases and J gave up 7 bases; unmatched junction bases: 12.

Concerning this clonotype: The CDR3 ends on some other residue instead of the conserved phenylalanine or tryptophan, so this is likely a read error. The chain uses TRBV7-7 and TRBJ1-5; TRBD1 is a possible D gene (6 bases). CDR3 size: 15 residues. Germline assignment: CDR1 SSHAT and CDR2 FNYEAQ (reference sequence). CDR3 in DNA: TGTGCTAGCAGCTTACGGGACAAGTACAATCAGCCCCAGCATTTG. Translated, it gives CASSLRDKYNQPQHL.

The CDR3 DNA follows: TGTGCCAAGTACCTCGGAGGGGGAAATAAGCCCACCGGGGAGCTGTTTTTT. Its protein is CAKYLGGGNKPTGELFF. The gene calls are TRBV24-1 and TRBJ2-2, with D tentatively TRBD1 or TRBD2 (6 bases each). Germline CDR1 KGHDR, CDR2 SFDVKD. V dropped 11 bases and J dropped 4 bases, with 25 bases sitting between them. There are 17 residues in the CDR3.

V and J are TRBV12-3 or TRBV12-4 and TRBJ2-7; D may be TRBD1 or TRBD2 (5 bases each). This CDR3 is 14 amino acids long. Trimming removed 5 bases at V and 2 bases at J, with 13 bases between. CDR3 sequence: CASSRWDGTYEQYF. The CDR3 DNA follows: TGTGCCAGCAGTAGATGGGACGGGACCTACGAGCAGTACTTC.

This clonotype occurred many times. A read error may be the cause here, since a much bigger clone is one base away. V is TRBV12-3 or TRBV12-4 and J is TRBJ1-1; D perhaps matches TRBD1 (5 bases). This CDR3 comprises 14 residues. V shed 1 base and J shed 3 bases, with 9 bases lying between them. In DNA form, the CDR3 reads TGTGCCAGCAGTTTAGGGGGGGGGTACACTGAAGCTTTCTTT. This sequence encodes CASSLGGGYTEAFF.

This clonotype was detected ten times or more. A junction end diverges from the germline sequence, so it may reflect a read error. The chain carries TRBV5-1 and TRBJ2-2; TRBD1 matches 8 bases. Germline CDR1 reads SGHRS; CDR2 reads YFSETQ. The CDR3 runs to 15 residues. The CDR3 spells CASSLTGANTGELFF. The DNA for the CDR3 is TGTGCCAGCAGCTTGACAGGGGCGAACACCGGGGAGCTGTTTTTT.

This clonotype was observed at least ten times. The V and J genes are TRBV3-1 and TRBJ1-2, with D perhaps TRBD1 (6 bases). CDR1 is LGHDT, CDR2 YNNKEL, per germline (reference sequence). V lost 3 bases and J lost 7, with 12 bases in between. There are 13 residues in the CDR3. The CDR3 DNA follows: TGTGCCAGCAGCCACCTCACAGGGTTTGGCTACACCTTC. This gives the protein CASSHLTGFGYTF.

Remarks on this clonotype: The CDR3 does not close with the conserved phenylalanine or tryptophan, likely indicating a read error. CDR3 amino acids: CASSLSVGSGNTIYV. The CDR3 region has the DNA TGCGCCAGCAGTCTCTCTGTAGGCTCTGGAAACACCATATATGTT. This chain connects TRBV5-1 to TRBJ1-3; D is uncertain. V lost 5 bases, J lost 0 bases, and 12 bases lay in between. Germline assignment: CDR1 SGHRS and CDR2 YFSETQ. The CDR3 totals 15 residues.

In its sample, this clonotype was seen a few times. V is TRBV11-2 and J is TRBJ2-7; D is unclear. The CDR3 loop spans 14 amino acids. Germline V gene sequence: CDR1 SGHAT, CDR2 FQNNGV. Trimming removed 5 bases at V and 5 bases at J, with 16 bases between. Here the CDR3 reads CASSRIDLPDEQYF. Here the CDR3 DNA reads TGTGCCAGCAGCCGAATCGACCTCCCGGACGAGCAGTACTTC.

Details on this clonotype: This may stem from a read error, because a much larger clone lies one nucleotide away. The chain is built from TRBV28 and TRBJ2-2; 7 bases are a match to TRBD1. The CDR3 extends over 15 amino acids. Germline assignment: CDR1 MDHEN and CDR2 SYDVKM. CDR3 sequence (DNA): TGTGCCAGCACGGGACGCAGGGGGAGTAACGGGCAGCTGTTTTTT. This sequence encodes CASTGRRGSNGQLFF.

In its sample, this clonotype was seen many times. This chain uses TRBV20-1 with TRBJ2-5; 7 bases line up with TRBD2. V trimming: 4 bases; J trimming: 5 bases; junction bases outside the gene matches: 4. CDR3 length equals 12 residues. Germline values: CDR1 DFQATT, CDR2 SNEGSKA (reference sequence). The CDR3 here is CSAKAGWETQYF. CDR3 in DNA: TGCAGTGCTAAAGCGGGGTGGGAGACCCAGTACTTC.

This clonotype was counted many times. The chain has TRBV28 and TRBJ2-5, with 8 positions matching TRBD1. Per the germline V gene, CDR1 is MDHEN and CDR2 is SYDVKM. The trim removed 8 bases at V and 5 bases at J, leaving 13 bases unmatched. The CDR3 runs 15 residues. The CDR3 DNA reads as TGTGCCAGCGGGCCCGGACAGGGAAGGGATGAGACCCAGTACTTC. It codes for CASGPGQGRDETQYF.

This clonotype showed up many times. The V call is TRBV7-9, the J call TRBJ1-2; D may be TRBD1 (5 bases). The length of the CDR3 is 15 residues. Trimming shortened V by 6 bases and J by 0 bases, and 14 bases separated the two germline ends. The germline gives CDR1 SEHNR, CDR2 FQNEAQ (reference sequence). DNA for the CDR3: TGTGCCAGCAGGCCCTTGACAGCTACTAACTATGGCTACACCTTC. Amino acids: CASRPLTATNYGYTF.

This clonotype was detected many times. The chain has TRBV20-1 and TRBJ1-5; D unclear. Between the trimmed V and J ends, which lost 4 bases and 0 bases, there was a span of 10 bases. Germline CDR1 and CDR2: DFQATT and SNEGSKA (reference sequence). This CDR3 has 14 residues. For the CDR3, the DNA is TGCAGTGCTACCCTGTCCAGTAGCAATCAGCCCCAGCATTTT. Translating it yields CSATLSSSNQPQHF.

This clonotype was detected many times. The CDR3 loop reads CASSLQGGANVLTF. CDR3 nucleotides: TGTGCCAGCAGTTTACAGGGGGGGGCCAACGTCCTGACTTTC. The chain joins TRBV2 to TRBJ2-6; TRBD1 aligns across 7 bases. The CDR3 length is 14 residues. The trim removed 5 bases at V and 4 bases at J, leaving 2 bases unmatched. Germline CDR1 reads SNHLY; CDR2 reads FYNNEI.

Only a few counts were recorded for this clonotype. Being one base from a much bigger clone, this may be a read error. The rearrangement joins TRBV11-2 to TRBJ1-2; D gene ambiguous. The CDR3 consists of 14 residues. Germline V lookup: CDR1 SGHAT, CDR2 FQNNGV. With 8 bases removed from V and 5 bases from J, the gap between germline ends came to 18 bases. CDR3 loop: CASCQPSVEYGYTF. CDR3 bases: TGTGCCAGCTGCCAACCTTCAGTGGAGTATGGCTACACCTTC. Full variable domain (remainder filled in from reference TRBV11-2 and TRBJ1-2): EAGVAQSPRYKIIEKRQSVAFWCNPISGHATLYWYQQILGQGPKLLIQFQNNGVVDDSQLPKDRFSAERLKGVDSTLKIQPAKLEDSAVYLCASCQPSVEYGYTFGSGTRLTVV.

There are many counts of this clonotype. This chain links TRBV20-1 with TRBJ2-7; 9 bases map to TRBD1. Germline CDR1 and CDR2: DFQATT and SNEGSKA (reference sequence). This CDR3 contains 13 residues. Trimming took 2 bases from V and 3 from J; bases not matched to a gene: 2. CDR3 coding DNA: TGCAGTGCTAGAACGACAGGGGGCTACGAGCAGTACTTC. It is translated as CSARTTGGYEQYF.

The chain is built from TRBV20-1 and TRBJ1-2, with D possibly being TRBD1 (6 bases). The CDR3 extends over 15 amino acids. Germline V gene data show CDR1 as DFQATT and CDR2 as SNEGSKA (reference sequence). V lost 1 base, J lost 4 bases, and 16 bases lay in between. The DNA for the CDR3 is TGCAGTGCTAGAGGCCCGGGGAAGGGGGTCTATGGCTACACCTTC. Residues: CSARGPGKGVYGYTF.

The sample holds many counts of this clonotype. The chain carries TRBV7-8 and TRBJ2-2; the D is unclear. This CDR3 is 15 amino acids long. The V gene's germline CDR1 is SGHVS and CDR2 FQNEAQ. V was cut by 1 base and J by 0 bases, with 6 bases left in between. CDR3 sequence (DNA): TGTGCCAGCAGCTTAGTGACTGCGAACACCGGGGAGCTGTTTTTT. Encoded protein: CASSLVTANTGELFF. The whole variable domain, remainder taken from reference TRBV7-8 and TRBJ2-2, is GAGVSQSPRYKVAKRGQDVALRCDPISGHVSLFWYQQALGQGPEFLTYFQNEAQLDKSGLPSDRFFAERPEGSVSTLKIQRTQQEDSAVYLCASSLVTANTGELFFGEGSRLTVL.